This entry concerns a single T cell receptor (beta chain). In its sample, this clone was seen a few times. The antigen it binds to is not known. No base quality values were provided; no much bigger clone lies one nucleotide off. These data come from a study of blood T cell repertoires in COVID-19 (dated by TCRdb to 2020 to 2021). Background on the whole study: Collaborator samples came from the United States, Italy and Spain and covered acute and convalescent phases of COVID-19. The material from the prospective study consisted of cDNA or gDNA derived from T cells, B-cell-depleted T cells, or PBMCs. Deeply sampled blood TCRbeta repertoires from subjects exposed to, actively infected with, or recovered from COVID-19 were included in the dataset. The repertoires were released in a freely available public database meant as a resource for research on the immune response to SARS-CoV-2. Samples were obtained from the ongoing ImmuneRACE study (first 160 participants) and from approximately 1,200 subjects provided by 6 global collaborators. Sample metadata almost always included a de-identified subject ID, COVID-19 status, age in years and sex. Where HLA class I and class II types were available, the types were taken from metadata supplied by the sample provider, not from assay-based typing.

TCRbeta CDR3 regions were amplified from genomic DNA using the immunoSEQ Assay, a bias-controlled multiplex PCR. Under the source paper's analysis protocol: The number of nucleated cells in each sample was estimated from the amplification of reference gene primers within the assay. To quantify the absolute abundance of each unique TCRbeta CDR3 rearrangement, sequence reads were collapsed and filtered. Productive Simpson clonality was computed per sample as the square root of Simpson's diversity index over productive rearrangements. In its TCRdb copy, this immuneACCESS table keeps in-frame sequences only and misses some clones. Where compared with another copy, unresolved V genes explain less than half of these, and the others have no known cause. V, J and clone size are those of that table, while D and trimming were read from the DNA. A total of around 200,000 clones appear in this sample, around 85% of them only once. The top ten clonotypes cover less than 25% of the sample.

Paper-wide results and their limitations: How much clinical and demographic metadata was included differed by source and by participant, and the metadata was provided uncurated.

Collaborating institutions collected whole blood in K2EDTA tubes following their own protocols. For TCRbeta analysis, collaborator samples were shipped as frozen whole blood, as isolated PBMCs, or as DNA extracted from either sample type. CDR1 and CDR2 were assigned from the germline V gene as SGHAT and FQNNGV. A distance of 13 bases separates the germline ends of V and J, which lose 5 bases and 2 bases respectively. The CDR3 contains 15 residues, cysteine and phenylalanine counted. Here the CDR3 DNA is all that survives: 45 bases in frame from base 1. The chain is encoded by TRBV11-2 joined to TRBJ2-1, with TRBD2 as a weak D call on 5 bases. The sequenced sample consisted of peripheral blood. The clonotype originates from a man between 65 and 85 years old with active or convalescent COVID-19. The CDR3 protein is CASSLDSRPYNEQFF. The bases read TGTGCCAGCAGCCTGGACTCTCGTCCCTACAATGAGCAGTTCTTC.